This T cell receptor (beta chain) was recovered during a study of blood T cell repertoires in COVID-19. The repertoire was sequenced with immunoSEQ multiplex PCR; TCRdb's copy has only in-frame clones and lacks some. This repertoire shows roughly 100,000 clones, about 90% found once; its top ten account for roughly 3.5%. Trimming at V came to 2 bases and at J to 1 base, leaving 3 bases not matched to a gene. CDR1 and CDR2 (germline): SGHVS, FNYEAQ. This CDR3 is built from 16 residues. The origin of this receptor is a human donor in a cohort sampled during active COVID-19. Sample: peripheral blood. This sequence joins TRBV7-6 and TRBJ2-3, with TRBD2 matching 10 bases. CDR3 coding DNA: TGTGCCAGCAGCTTATATGGGACTAGCGGCACAGATACGCAGTATTTT. The encoded protein is CASSLYGTSGTDTQYF.